Each of the 16 T cell receptor beta chains below was sequenced from the same sample in a study of blood T cell repertoires in COVID-19. This table comes from immunoSEQ multiplex PCR, and its TCRdb copy is limited to in-frame clones, with some not included. The data show more than 55,000 clones, more than 80% seen once. Sequences were obtained from peripheral blood. Receptors were obtained from a man at least 80 years old with acute or convalescent COVID-19.

The genes are TRBV30 and TRBJ2-2, with TRBD1 as a possible D gene (6 bases). CDR1 is GTSNPN and CDR2 is SVGIG in the germline V gene (reference sequence). V lost 5 bases and J lost 4, with 14 bases in between. This CDR3 has 14 amino acids. The CDR3 sequence: CAWGEGDLTGELFF. The CDR3 bases are TGTGCCTGGGGAGAGGGGGATCTCACCGGGGAGCTGTTTTTT.

The CDR3 DNA sequence: TGTGCCATCGCCCGGGAAGGCAACGAGCAGTACTTC. It translates to CAIAREGNEQYF. This chain joins TRBV24-1 and TRBJ2-7; TRBD2 might be the D (5 bases). Germline V gene sequence: CDR1 KGHDR, CDR2 SFDVKD. The CDR3 is 12 residues long. Trimming removed 11 bases at V and 5 bases at J, with 15 bases between.

The chain joins TRBV9 to TRBJ2-5, with 7 bases fitting TRBD2. V lost 0 bases and J lost 5; bases outside the gene matches: 7. Germline V gene lookup returns CDR1 SGDLS and CDR2 YYNGEE. This CDR3 is built from 15 residues. CDR3 in amino acids: CASSVATGGSETQYF. CDR3 coding DNA: TGTGCCAGCAGCGTAGCTACGGGGGGTTCCGAGACCCAGTACTTC.

The chain joins TRBV30 to TRBJ1-3, with D tentatively TRBD1 (6 bases). CDR3 size: 13 residues. The ends were cut back, 4 bases at V and 3 bases at J, with 10 bases in the middle. In germline, CDR1 is GTSNPN, CDR2 SVGIG (reference sequence). The CDR3 region is CAWNPDSGNTIYF. In nucleotides, the CDR3 is TGTGCCTGGAACCCGGACAGTGGAAACACCATATATTTT.

This clone has at least ten counts. The rearrangement uses TRBV28 and TRBJ2-7, with 9 bases identical to TRBD1. Trimming at V came to 3 bases and at J to 2 bases, leaving 2 bases not matched to a gene. This CDR3 is 14 amino acids long. Germline CDR1 and CDR2: MDHEN and SYDVKM. For the CDR3, the DNA is TGTGCCAGCAGTTTGGGACAGGGTCCCTACGAGCAGTACTTC. Residues: CASSLGQGPYEQYF.

The rearrangement uses TRBV15 and TRBJ1-4, with 8 bases matching TRBD1. With V trimmed by 0 bases and J by 8 bases, 5 bases remained unmatched. The CDR3 consists of 15 residues. Germline values: CDR1 LNHNV, CDR2 YYDKDF (reference sequence). Here the CDR3 DNA reads TGTGCCACCAGCAGAGATGGACAGGGACGAGAAAAACTGTTTTTT. Translated: CATSRDGQGREKLFF.

The CDR3 DNA reads TGCAGTGCTAGTGACAGGGGTGTCAGCAATCAGCCCCAGCATTTT. This encodes CSASDRGVSNQPQHF. The rearrangement uses TRBV20-1 and TRBJ1-5; TRBD1 matches 8 bases. The length of the CDR3 is 15 residues. V trimming: 3 bases; J trimming: 1 base; junction bases outside the gene matches: 5. The germline V gene has CDR1 DFQATT and CDR2 SNEGSKA (reference sequence).

This chain connects TRBV5-6 to TRBJ2-7; 9 bases fit TRBD1. The CDR3 covers 16 residues. V lost 4 bases and J lost 4; bases outside the gene matches: 12. From germline, CDR1 is SGHDT and CDR2 YYEEEE. Written as DNA, the CDR3 is TGTGCCAGCAGCATGTTAGGGGACAGGGCCCTTTACGAGCAGTACTTC. This sequence encodes CASSMLGDRALYEQYF.

V gene TRBV27 combines with J gene TRBJ1-5; 7 bases line up with TRBD1. Germline V gene sequence: CDR1 MNHEY, CDR2 SMNVEV (reference sequence). V shed 1 base, J shed 1 base, and the junction held 13 bases outside the gene matches. This CDR3 is built from 19 residues. Here the CDR3 reads CASSLYPGQLPGSNQPQHF. Written as DNA, the CDR3 is TGTGCCAGCAGTTTATACCCGGGACAGCTCCCCGGGAGCAATCAGCCCCAGCATTTT.

Points on this clone: One junction end does not reproduce the germline sequence, and a read error may be involved. The chain uses TRBV7-2 and TRBJ2-1; possible D gene TRBD2, 6 bases. Germline V gene lookup returns CDR1 SGHTA and CDR2 FQGNSA. The CDR3 totals 13 residues. For the CDR3, the DNA is TGTGCCAGCAGCTTATCTCAGACTAGTTTGACGCTCTTC. As protein: CASSLSQTSLTLF.

This chain links TRBV7-6 with TRBJ2-5; D is perhaps TRBD1 (5 bases). The CDR3 is 18 residues long. The V gene lost 3 bases and the J gene lost 2 bases, with 22 bases spanning the gap. Germline CDR1 reads SGHVS; CDR2 reads FNYEAQ. The CDR3 loop reads CASSFSPSAGPNQETQYF. As DNA, the CDR3 is TGTGCCAGCAGCTTCTCCCCCTCGGCAGGGCCGAATCAAGAGACCCAGTACTTC.

This chain joins TRBV29-1 and TRBJ1-4, with 7 positions matching TRBD1. V lost 7 bases to trimming and J lost 0 bases; unmatched junction nucleotides: 8. CDR3 length equals 15 residues. Per germline, CDR1 SQVTM and CDR2 ANQGSEA. The DNA of the CDR3 is TGCAGCGCCCAAACCACAGGGGCAACTAATGAAAAACTGTTTTTT. This translates into CSAQTTGATNEKLFF.

V gene TRBV5-1 combines with J gene TRBJ1-2; D is undetermined. In germline, CDR1 is SGHRS, CDR2 YFSETQ. The CDR3 length is 14 residues. Trimming took off 4 bases at V and 6 bases at J, with 16 bases between the two ends. The CDR3 spells CASSPFGGPDGYTF. The CDR3 nucleotides are TGCGCCAGCAGCCCCTTCGGAGGGCCGGATGGCTACACCTTC.

The V gene is TRBV21-1, the J gene TRBJ2-5; TRBD2 is taken as the D call from the table, unchecked against the DNA. TRBV21-1 is described as a pseudogene. The CDR3 contains 14 residues. CDR3 sequence (DNA): TGTGCCAGCAGCATACTAGCGGGGGGGGAGACCCAGTACTTC. It translates to CASSILAGGETQYF.

This clone was picked up one time. This chain joins TRBV15 and TRBJ2-3; 9 nucleotides align to TRBD2. With 1 base clipped from V and 1 base from J, the junction kept 6 bases outside the gene matches. The CDR3 runs to 17 residues. CDR1 is LNHNV and CDR2 is YYDKDF in the germline V gene (reference sequence). This CDR3 reads CATSRVQRGDGTDTQYF. For the CDR3, the DNA is TGTGCCACCAGCAGAGTTCAGCGGGGGGACGGCACAGATACGCAGTATTTT.

The J gene is TRBJ2-3, the V gene TRBV11-3; D may be TRBD2 (7 bases). V was trimmed by 5 bases and J by 3 bases, leaving 9 bases between them. This CDR3 spans 13 amino acids. Germline-derived CDR1 and CDR2 are SGHNT and YENEEA. This CDR3 reads CASSRGATDTQYF. The CDR3 bases are TGTGCCAGCAGCCGGGGGGCGACAGATACGCAGTATTTT. The complete variable domain, with remaining parts taken from reference TRBV11-3 and TRBJ2-3, reads EAGVVQSPRYKIIEKKQPVAFWCNPISGHNTLYWYLQNLGQGPELLIRYENEEAVDDSQLPKDRFSAERLKGVDSTLKIQPAELGDSAVYLCASSRGATDTQYFGPGTRLTVL.